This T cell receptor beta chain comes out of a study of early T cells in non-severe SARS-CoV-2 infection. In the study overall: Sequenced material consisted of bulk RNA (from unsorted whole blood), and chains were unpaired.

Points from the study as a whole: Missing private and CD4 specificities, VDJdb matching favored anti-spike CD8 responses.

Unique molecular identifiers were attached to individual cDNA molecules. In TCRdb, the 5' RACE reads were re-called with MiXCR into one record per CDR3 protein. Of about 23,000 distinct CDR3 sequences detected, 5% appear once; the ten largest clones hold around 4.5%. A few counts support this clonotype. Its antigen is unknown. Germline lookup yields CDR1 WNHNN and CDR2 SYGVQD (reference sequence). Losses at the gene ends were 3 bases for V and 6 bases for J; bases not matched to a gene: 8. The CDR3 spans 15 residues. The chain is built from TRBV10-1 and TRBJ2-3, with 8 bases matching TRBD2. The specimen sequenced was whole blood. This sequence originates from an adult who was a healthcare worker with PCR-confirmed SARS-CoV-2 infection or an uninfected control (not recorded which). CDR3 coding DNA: TGCGCCAGCAGTGAAGTTTCGGGGGGGCCCGATACGCAGTATTTT. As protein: CASSEVSGGPDTQYF.